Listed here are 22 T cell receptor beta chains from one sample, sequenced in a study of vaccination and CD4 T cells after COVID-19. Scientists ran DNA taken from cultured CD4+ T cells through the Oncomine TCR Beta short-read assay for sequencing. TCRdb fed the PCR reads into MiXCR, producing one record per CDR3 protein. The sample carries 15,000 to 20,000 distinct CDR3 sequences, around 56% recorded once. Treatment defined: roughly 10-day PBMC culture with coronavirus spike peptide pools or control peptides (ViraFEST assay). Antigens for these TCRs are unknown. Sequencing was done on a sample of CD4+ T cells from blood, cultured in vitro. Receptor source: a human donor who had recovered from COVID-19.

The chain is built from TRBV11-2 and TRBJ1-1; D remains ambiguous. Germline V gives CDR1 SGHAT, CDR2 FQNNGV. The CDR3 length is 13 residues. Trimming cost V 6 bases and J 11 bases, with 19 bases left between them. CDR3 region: CASRLIGSPRAFF. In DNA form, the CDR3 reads TGTGCCAGCAGACTAATAGGGTCGCCGCGGGCTTTCTTT.

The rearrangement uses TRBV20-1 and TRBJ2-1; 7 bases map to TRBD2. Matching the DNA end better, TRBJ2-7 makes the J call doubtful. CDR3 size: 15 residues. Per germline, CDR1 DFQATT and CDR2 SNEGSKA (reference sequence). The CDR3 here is CSAKRASGLSYEQYF. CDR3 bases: TGCAGTGCTAAGAGGGCTAGCGGTCTGTCCTACGAGCAGTACTTC.

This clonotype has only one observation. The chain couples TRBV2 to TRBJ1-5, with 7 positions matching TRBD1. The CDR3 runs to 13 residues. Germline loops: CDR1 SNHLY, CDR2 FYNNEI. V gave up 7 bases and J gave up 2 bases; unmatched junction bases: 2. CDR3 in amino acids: CASIGQGNQPQHF. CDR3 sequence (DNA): TGTGCCAGCATCGGACAGGGCAATCAGCCCCAGCATTTT.

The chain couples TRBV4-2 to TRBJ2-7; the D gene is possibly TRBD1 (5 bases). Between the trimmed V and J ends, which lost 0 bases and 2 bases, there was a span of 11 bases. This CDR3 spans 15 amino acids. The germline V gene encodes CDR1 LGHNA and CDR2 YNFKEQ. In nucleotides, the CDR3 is TGTGCCAGCAGCCAAGACAGGACACTCGCCTACGAGCAGTACTTC. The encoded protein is CASSQDRTLAYEQYF.

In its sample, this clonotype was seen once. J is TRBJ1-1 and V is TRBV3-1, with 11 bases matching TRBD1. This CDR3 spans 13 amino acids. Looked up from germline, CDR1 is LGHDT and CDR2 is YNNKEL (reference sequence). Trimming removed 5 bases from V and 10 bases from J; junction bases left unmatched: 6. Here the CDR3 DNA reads TGTGCCAGCAGCAAAGGACAGGGGGCAGGAGCTTTCTTT. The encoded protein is CASSKGQGAGAFF.

CDR3 bases: TGTGCCAGCAGTTTTGTGAACACTGAAGCTTTCTTT. This gives the protein CASSFVNTEAFF. The rearrangement uses TRBV12-3 or TRBV12-4 and TRBJ1-1, with D hard to call. There are 12 residues in the CDR3. The ends were cut back, 3 bases at V and 0 bases at J, with 2 bases in the middle.

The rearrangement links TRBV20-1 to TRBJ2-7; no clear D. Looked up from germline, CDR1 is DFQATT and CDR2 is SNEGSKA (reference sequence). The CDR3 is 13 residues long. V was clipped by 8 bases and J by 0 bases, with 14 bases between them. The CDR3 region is CSTPGRNSYEQYF. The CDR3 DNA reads TGCAGTACGCCGGGCAGGAACTCCTACGAGCAGTACTTC.

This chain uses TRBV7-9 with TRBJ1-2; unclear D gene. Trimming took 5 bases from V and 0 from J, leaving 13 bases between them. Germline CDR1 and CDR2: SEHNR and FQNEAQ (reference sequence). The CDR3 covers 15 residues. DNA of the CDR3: TGTGCCAGCAGCCCGGGATGGCTAGCTAACTATGGCTACACCTTC. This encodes CASSPGWLANYGYTF.

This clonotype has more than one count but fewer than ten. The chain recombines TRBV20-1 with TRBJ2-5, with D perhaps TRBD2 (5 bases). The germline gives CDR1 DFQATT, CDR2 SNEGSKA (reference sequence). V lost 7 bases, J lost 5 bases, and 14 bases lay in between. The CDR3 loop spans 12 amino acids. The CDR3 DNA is TGCAGTGGGAAGAGAGGGTTGGAGACCCAGTACTTC. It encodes CSGKRGLETQYF.

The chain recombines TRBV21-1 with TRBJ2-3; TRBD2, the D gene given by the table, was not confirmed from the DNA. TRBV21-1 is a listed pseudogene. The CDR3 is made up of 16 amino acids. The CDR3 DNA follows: TGTGCCAGCAGCAACGGATCTAGCGGGAGTAGGTATACGCAGTATTTT. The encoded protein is CASSNGSSGSRYTQYF.

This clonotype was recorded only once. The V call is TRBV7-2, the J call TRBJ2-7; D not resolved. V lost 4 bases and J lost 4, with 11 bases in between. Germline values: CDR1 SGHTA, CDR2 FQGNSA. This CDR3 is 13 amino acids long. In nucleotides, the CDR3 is TGTGCCAGCAGCTCACGGGTAGGGTACGAGCAGTACTTC. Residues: CASSSRVGYEQYF.

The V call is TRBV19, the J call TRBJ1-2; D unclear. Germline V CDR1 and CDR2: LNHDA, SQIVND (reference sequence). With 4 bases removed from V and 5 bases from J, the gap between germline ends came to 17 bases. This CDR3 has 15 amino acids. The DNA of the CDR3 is TGTGCCAGTAGTAATTCGGACCGAACAATATATGGCTACACCTTC. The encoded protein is CASSNSDRTIYGYTF.

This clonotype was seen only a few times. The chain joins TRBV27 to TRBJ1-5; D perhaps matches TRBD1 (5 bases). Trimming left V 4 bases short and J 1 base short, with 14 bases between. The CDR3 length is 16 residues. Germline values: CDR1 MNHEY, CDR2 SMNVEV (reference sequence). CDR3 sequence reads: CASSSRGWGSNQPQHF. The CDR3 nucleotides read TGTGCCAGCAGTTCTCGCGGGTGGGGGAGCAATCAGCCCCAGCATTTT.

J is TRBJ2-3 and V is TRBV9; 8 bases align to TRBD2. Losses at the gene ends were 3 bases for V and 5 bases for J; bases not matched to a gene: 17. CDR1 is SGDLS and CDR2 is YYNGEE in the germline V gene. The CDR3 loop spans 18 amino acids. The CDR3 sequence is CASSAPRESGSNRDTQYF. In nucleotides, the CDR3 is TGTGCCAGCAGCGCCCCACGAGAAAGCGGGAGTAATAGAGATACGCAGTATTTT.

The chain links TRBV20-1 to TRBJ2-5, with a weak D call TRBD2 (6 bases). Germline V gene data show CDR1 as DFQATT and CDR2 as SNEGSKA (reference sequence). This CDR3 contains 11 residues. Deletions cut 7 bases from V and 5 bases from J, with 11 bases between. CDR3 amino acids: CSVKGGETQYF. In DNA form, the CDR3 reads TGCAGTGTAAAGGGAGGCGAGACCCAGTACTTC.

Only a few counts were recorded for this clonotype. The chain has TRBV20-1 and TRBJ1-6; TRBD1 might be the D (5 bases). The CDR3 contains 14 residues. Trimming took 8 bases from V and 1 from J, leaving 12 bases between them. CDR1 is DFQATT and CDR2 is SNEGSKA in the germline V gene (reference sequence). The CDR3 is CSTGKRSYNSPLHF. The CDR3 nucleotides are TGCAGTACAGGAAAGAGGTCCTATAATTCACCCCTCCACTTT.

The CDR3 DNA reads as TGTGCCAGCAGACCAGGAACGACTAGCGGGAGATGGTATGAGCAGTTCTTC. Protein sequence: CASRPGTTSGRWYEQFF. This chain connects TRBV7-2 to TRBJ2-1; 12 bases map to TRBD2. The CDR3 has 17 residues. Losses at the gene ends were 6 bases for V and 8 bases for J; bases not matched to a gene: 14. Germline V CDR1 and CDR2: SGHTA, FQGNSA. Together with reference TRBV7-2 and TRBJ2-1, the CDR3 gives the full variable domain: GAGVSQSPSNKVTEKGKDVELRCDPISGHTALYWYRQSLGQGLEFLIYFQGNSAPDKSGLPSDRFSAERTGGSVSTLTIQRTQQEDSAVYLCASRPGTTSGRWYEQFFGPGTRLTVL.

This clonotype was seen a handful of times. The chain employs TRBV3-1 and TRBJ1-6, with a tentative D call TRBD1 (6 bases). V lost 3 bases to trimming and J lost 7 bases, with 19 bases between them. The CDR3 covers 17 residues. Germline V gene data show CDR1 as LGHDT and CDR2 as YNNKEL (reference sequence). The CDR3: CASSQALRTGGNSPLHF. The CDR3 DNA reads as TGTGCCAGCAGCCAGGCCCTTAGAACGGGGGGCAATTCACCCCTCCACTTT.

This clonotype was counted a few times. This chain's CDR3 is CASRPLAGIYEQYF. For the CDR3, the DNA is TGTGCCAGCAGACCTCTAGCGGGAATCTACGAGCAGTACTTC. The chain recombines TRBV2 with TRBJ2-7; 9 nucleotides match TRBD2. V dropped 6 bases and J dropped 3; count of bases not matched to a gene: 6. The germline V gene encodes CDR1 SNHLY and CDR2 FYNNEI. The CDR3 has 14 amino acids.

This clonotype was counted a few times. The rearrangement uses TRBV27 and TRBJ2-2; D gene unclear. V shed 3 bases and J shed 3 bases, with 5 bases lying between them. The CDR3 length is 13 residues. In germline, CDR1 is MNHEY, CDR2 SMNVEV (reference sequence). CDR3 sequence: CASSFRHTGELFF. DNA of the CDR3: TGTGCCAGCAGTTTCCGCCACACCGGGGAGCTGTTTTTT.

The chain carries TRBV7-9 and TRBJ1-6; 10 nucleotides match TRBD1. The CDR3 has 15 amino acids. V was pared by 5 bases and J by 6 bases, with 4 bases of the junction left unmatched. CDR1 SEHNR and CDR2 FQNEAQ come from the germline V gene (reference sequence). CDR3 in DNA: TGTGCCAGCAGCCTCCGGGACAGGGGTAATTCACCCCTCCACTTT. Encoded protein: CASSLRDRGNSPLHF.

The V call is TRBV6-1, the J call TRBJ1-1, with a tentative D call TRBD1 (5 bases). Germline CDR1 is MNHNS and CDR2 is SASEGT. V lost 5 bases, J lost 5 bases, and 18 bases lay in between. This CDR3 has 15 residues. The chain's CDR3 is CASSPQGAGRTEAFF. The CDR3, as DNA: TGTGCCAGCAGTCCCCAAGGGGCTGGGCGGACTGAAGCTTTCTTT.